Listed here are 15 T cell receptor beta chains from one sample, sequenced in a study of blood T cells in healthy people across ages. For the second PCR, which ran for about 7 to 11 cycles, a sample-barcoded 5' primer and a J-beta primer mix were used. TCRdb recomputed calls from the 5' RACE reads with MiXCR, one row per CDR3 protein. The sample includes 350,000 to 450,000 distinct CDR3 sequences, over 45% of them seen just once. The specimen was blood. The receptors were sampled from a man aged 60 to 75 in good health.

The chain combines TRBV12-3 or TRBV12-4 with TRBJ2-2; 9 bases fit TRBD1. Unmatched junction bases numbered 1, after V lost 8 bases and J lost 0 bases. CDR3 length equals 14 residues. The CDR3 DNA reads as TGTGCCAGCCGGACAGGGGCGAACACCGGGGAGCTGTTTTTT. This sequence encodes CASRTGANTGELFF.

The V and J genes are TRBV20-1 and TRBJ1-1; 9 nucleotides match TRBD1. This CDR3 is 14 amino acids long. V trimming: 5 bases; J trimming: 2 bases; junction bases outside the gene matches: 6. Germline CDR1 is DFQATT and CDR2 is SNEGSKA (reference sequence). The CDR3 protein is CSAQQGQGNTEAFF. The CDR3, as DNA: TGCAGTGCTCAACAGGGACAGGGTAACACTGAAGCTTTCTTT.

This clonotype was counted between two and nine times. This chain uses TRBV20-1 with TRBJ2-1; 9 bases are a match to TRBD2. V dropped 6 bases and J dropped 2; count of bases not matched to a gene: 5. The V gene's germline CDR1 is DFQATT and CDR2 SNEGSKA (reference sequence). The CDR3 loop spans 14 amino acids. As DNA, the CDR3 is TGCAGTGCCCCGAGCGGGAGGACCTACAATGAGCAGTTCTTC. As protein: CSAPSGRTYNEQFF.

The genes are TRBV11-2 and TRBJ2-7; tentatively, D is TRBD2 (8 bases). V lost 5 bases and J lost 2, with 16 bases in between. Germline CDR1 SGHAT, CDR2 FQNNGV. The CDR3 length is 15 residues. CDR3 DNA sequence: TGTGCCAGCAGCCCGTTAGCGGGACAGACCTACGAGCAGTACTTC. This sequence encodes CASSPLAGQTYEQYF.

There are many counts of this clonotype. V usage is TRBV7-9 and J usage is TRBJ2-7; 10 bases agree with TRBD1. Germline values: CDR1 SEHNR, CDR2 FQNEAQ (reference sequence). J was trimmed by 12 bases and V by 5 bases; bases with no gene match: 4. This CDR3 is 11 amino acids long. The chain's CDR3 is CASSQGQGSYF. CDR3 DNA sequence: TGTGCCAGCAGCCAGGGACAGGGGTCGTACTTC.

V and J are TRBV27 and TRBJ1-5; TRBD1 matches 10 bases. Germline V gives CDR1 MNHEY, CDR2 SMNVEV (reference sequence). J lost 6 bases, V lost 8 bases, and 10 bases had no gene match. The CDR3 is 15 amino acids. Written as DNA, the CDR3 is TGTGCCAGCGGGTTAGACAGGGGGCGAGGTCAGCCCCAGCATTTT. Its translation is CASGLDRGRGQPQHF.

This clonotype was detected many times. The chain carries TRBV7-2 and TRBJ2-7; D is unclear. Germline loops: CDR1 SGHTA, CDR2 FQGNSA. The V and J ends lost 5 bases and 4 bases respectively, with 12 bases between them. This CDR3 has 13 amino acids. The CDR3 sequence is CASSVGRSYEQYF. The DNA of the CDR3 is TGTGCCAGCAGCGTGGGCAGGTCTTACGAGCAGTACTTC.

This clonotype came up a few times. The rearrangement uses TRBV18 and TRBJ2-5; no clear D gene. V lost 4 bases and J lost 5, with 11 bases in between. Germline V gene data show CDR1 as KGHSH and CDR2 as LQKENI. The CDR3 consists of 13 residues. CDR3: CASSHLNRETQYF. The CDR3 bases are TGTGCCAGCTCACACCTCAACCGGGAGACCCAGTACTTC. Together with reference TRBV18 and TRBJ2-5, the CDR3 gives the full variable domain: NAGVMQNPRHLVRRRGQEARLRCSPMKGHSHVYWYRQLPEEGLKFMVYLQKENIIDESGMPKERFSAEFPKEGPSILRIQQVVRGDSAAYFCASSHLNRETQYFGPGTRLLVL.

This chain links TRBV4-1 with TRBJ2-3; 8 bases map to TRBD2. The germline CDR1 and CDR2 sequences are MGHRA and YSYEKL. The ends lost 3 bases at V and 1 base at J; junction bases unmatched: 6. The CDR3 runs to 16 residues. Here the CDR3 DNA reads TGCGCCAGCAGCCACCAGGCGGGGGGCCGCACAGATACGCAGTATTTT. Translating it yields CASSHQAGGRTDTQYF.

This chain links TRBV28 with TRBJ1-6; TRBD1 aligns across 11 bases. V trimming: 5 bases; J trimming: 14 bases; junction bases outside the gene matches: 2. The CDR3 is 12 amino acids. Germline assignment: CDR1 MDHEN and CDR2 SYDVKM. DNA of the CDR3: TGTGCCAGCAGTCCGGGACAGGGGGCCCTCCACTTT. Translating gives CASSPGQGALHF.

This clonotype was detected a few times. This chain connects TRBV28 to TRBJ1-5; 8 positions match TRBD1. The CDR3 contains 15 residues. V lost 7 bases and J lost 5; bases outside the gene matches: 10. Germline V lookup: CDR1 MDHEN, CDR2 SYDVKM. The CDR3, as DNA: TGTGCCAGCATGCGGACAGGGCCCCTTGATCAGCCCCAGCATTTT. This encodes CASMRTGPLDQPQHF.

The chain recombines TRBV9 with TRBJ1-1, with D hard to call. Looked up from germline, CDR1 is SGDLS and CDR2 is YYNGEE. This CDR3 has 15 residues. Trimming took off 3 bases at V and 0 bases at J, with 12 bases between the two ends. CDR3 loop: CASSESGSMNTEAFF. The CDR3 DNA follows: TGTGCCAGCAGCGAATCCGGCAGCATGAACACTGAAGCTTTCTTT.

The V call is TRBV4-1, the J call TRBJ2-1, with 7 bases fitting TRBD2. The CDR3 sequence is 18 residues long. The junction had 12 bases not matched to a gene; V was cut back by 1 base and J by 3 bases. Germline V gene data show CDR1 as MGHRA and CDR2 as YSYEKL. CDR3 amino acids: CASSQGDRGSYGYNEQFF. The DNA for the CDR3 is TGCGCCAGCAGCCAAGGGGATCGCGGGAGCTACGGCTACAATGAGCAGTTCTTC.

This chain connects TRBV7-2 to TRBJ2-4; 11 bases align to TRBD1. The end of the DNA is better explained by TRBJ2-7, so the J call may be wrong. CDR1 SGHTA and CDR2 FQGNSA come from the germline V gene. The CDR3 length is 18 residues. This CDR3 reads CASSSFLMWGQGVYEQYF. In nucleotides, the CDR3 is TGTGCCAGCAGCTCATTTTTGATGTGGGGACAGGGGGTCTACGAGCAGTACTTC.

The chain carries TRBV29-1 and TRBJ1-4, with 7 bases identical to TRBD1. From germline, CDR1 is SQVTM and CDR2 ANQGSEA. The J segment lost 8 bases and the V segment lost 4 bases, leaving 4 bases of the junction unmatched. The CDR3 is made up of 12 amino acids. CDR3 sequence reads: CSVGQGPEKLFF. The CDR3 DNA reads TGCAGCGTTGGACAGGGACCCGAAAAACTGTTTTTT.